This T cell receptor (beta chain) was identified during a study of cytomegalovirus exposure and HLA in healthy donors. Across the whole study: A preliminary data release comprised 80 million to 95 million unique TCRs obtained from HLA-typed donors. General observations from the study: The study flagged around 160 TCR beta chains as cytomegalovirus-associated. An analysis was carried out at a later point. It showed that HLA-associated TCR beta chains were more clonally expanded than equally common non-associated chains. There were some V segments, including TRBV6-2 and TRBV6-3, excluded as indistinguishable.

Concerning this clone: Antigen unknown.

A multiplex PCR was run with 60 Vbeta primers and 13 Jbeta primers. Profiling relied on immunoSEQ multiplex PCR, and the TCRdb table lists in-frame clones only, not all of them. The table includes 150,000 to 200,000 clones, under 85% detected once. The CDR3 covers 14 residues. Germline V gene data show CDR1 as SNHLY and CDR2 as FYNNEI. Between the trimmed V and J ends, which lost 5 bases and 7 bases, there was a span of 14 bases. The sample comprised PBMCs. The source is a woman in her thirties in good health and CMV-seronegative. The rearrangement joins TRBV2 to TRBJ1-4; TRBD1 might be the D (5 bases). The CDR3 region has the DNA TGTGCCAGCAGTCTCGTAGACAGCGTTGAAAAACTGTTTTTT. It encodes CASSLVDSVEKLFF.